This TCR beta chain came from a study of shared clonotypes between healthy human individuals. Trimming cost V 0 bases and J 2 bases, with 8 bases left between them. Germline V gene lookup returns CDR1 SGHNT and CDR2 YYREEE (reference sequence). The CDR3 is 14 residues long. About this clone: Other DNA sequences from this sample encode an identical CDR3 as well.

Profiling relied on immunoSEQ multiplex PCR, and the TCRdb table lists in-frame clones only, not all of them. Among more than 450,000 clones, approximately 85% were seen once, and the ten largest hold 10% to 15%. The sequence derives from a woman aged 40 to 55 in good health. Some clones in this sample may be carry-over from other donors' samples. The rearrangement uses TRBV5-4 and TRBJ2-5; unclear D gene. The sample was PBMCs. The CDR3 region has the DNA TGTGCCAGCAGCTTGGTTGCGGCTCAAGAGACCCAGTACTTC. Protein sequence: CASSLVAAQETQYF.